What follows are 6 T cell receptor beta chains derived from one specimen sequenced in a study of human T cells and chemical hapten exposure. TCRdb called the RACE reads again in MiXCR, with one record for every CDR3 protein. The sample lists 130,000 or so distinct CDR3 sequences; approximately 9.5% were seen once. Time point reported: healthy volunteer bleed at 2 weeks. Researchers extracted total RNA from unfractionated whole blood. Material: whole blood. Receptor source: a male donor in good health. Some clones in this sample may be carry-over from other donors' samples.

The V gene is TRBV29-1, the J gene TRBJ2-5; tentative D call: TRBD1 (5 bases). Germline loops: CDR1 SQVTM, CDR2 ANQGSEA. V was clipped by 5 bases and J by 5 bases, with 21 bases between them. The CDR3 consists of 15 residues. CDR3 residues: CSVHTGRIPGETQYF. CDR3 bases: TGCAGCGTTCATACCGGCCGAATTCCAGGGGAGACCCAGTACTTC.

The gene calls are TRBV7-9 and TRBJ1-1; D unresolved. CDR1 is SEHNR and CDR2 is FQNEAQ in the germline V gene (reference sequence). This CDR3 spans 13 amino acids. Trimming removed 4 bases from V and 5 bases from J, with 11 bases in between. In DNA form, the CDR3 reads TGTGCCAGCAGCTACGGACTGAGGACTGAAGCTTTCTTT. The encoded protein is CASSYGLRTEAFF. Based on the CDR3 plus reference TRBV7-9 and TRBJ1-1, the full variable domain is DTGVSQNPRHKITKRGQNVTFRCDPISEHNRLYWYRQTLGQGPEFLTYFQNEAQLEKSRLLSDRFSAERPKGSFSTLEIQRTEQGDSAMYLCASSYGLRTEAFFGQGTRLTVV.

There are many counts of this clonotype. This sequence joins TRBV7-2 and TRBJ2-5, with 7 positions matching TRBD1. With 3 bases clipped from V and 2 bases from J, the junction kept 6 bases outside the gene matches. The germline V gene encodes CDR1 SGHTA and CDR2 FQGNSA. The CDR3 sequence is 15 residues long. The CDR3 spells CASSFRDSVQETQYF. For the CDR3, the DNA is TGTGCCAGCAGCTTCCGGGACAGCGTACAAGAGACCCAGTACTTC.

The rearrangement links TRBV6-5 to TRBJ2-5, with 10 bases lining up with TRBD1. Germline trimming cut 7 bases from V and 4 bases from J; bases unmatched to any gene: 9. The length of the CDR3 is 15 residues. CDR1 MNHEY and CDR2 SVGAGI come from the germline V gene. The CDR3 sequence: CASKVGTGVSETQYF. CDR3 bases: TGTGCCAGCAAAGTGGGGACAGGGGTCTCAGAGACCCAGTACTTC.

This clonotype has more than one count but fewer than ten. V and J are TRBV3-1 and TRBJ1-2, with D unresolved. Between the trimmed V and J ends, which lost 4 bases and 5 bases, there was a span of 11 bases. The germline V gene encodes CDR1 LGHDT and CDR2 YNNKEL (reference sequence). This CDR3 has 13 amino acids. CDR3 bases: TGTGCCAGCAGCCGTGAGGTTCTGTATGGCTACACCTTC. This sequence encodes CASSREVLYGYTF.

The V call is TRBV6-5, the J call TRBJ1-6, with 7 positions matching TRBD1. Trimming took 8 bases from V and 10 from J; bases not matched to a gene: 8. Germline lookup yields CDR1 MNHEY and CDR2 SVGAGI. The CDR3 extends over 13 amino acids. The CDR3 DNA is TGTGCCAGCTGGGAAGGGGGCGGGTCACCCCTCCACTTT. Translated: CASWEGGGSPLHF.